The 21 T cell receptor beta chains presented below share a single source sample, sequenced in a study of patients and donors after allogeneic stem cell transplantation (dated by TCRdb to the early 2020s). The library was obtained by RT-PCR. Sequencing was carried out with a NextSeq 550. TCRdb reworked the public reads: Q25 trimming with fastp, MiXCR clone assembly, productive beta chains retained. Duplicate CDR3 protein sequences are folded into a single record with the most common DNA and genes. The sample yields 110,000 or so distinct CDR3 sequences; around 33% were counted once. Around 25% of the sample is taken by the ten largest. The sequenced sample was blood, either unsorted or a sorted T cell fraction (not recorded which). The receptors here all came from a human donor who was either an allogeneic HSCT recipient or a stem cell or donor lymphocyte infusion donor (not recorded which). It is not recorded whose cells these are; they may come from a transplant donor.

The chain is built from TRBV2 and TRBJ2-1; D is unresolved. The CDR3 is 14 amino acids. Germline lookup yields CDR1 SNHLY and CDR2 FYNNEI. Between the trimmed V and J ends, which lost 4 bases and 3 bases, there was a span of 10 bases. The CDR3 protein is CASSGVDGYNEQFF. CDR3 bases: TGTGCCAGCAGTGGGGTGGACGGCTACAATGAGCAGTTCTTC.

CDR3 loop: CASSLGRGIQPQHF. The CDR3, as DNA: TGTGCCAGCAGTTTAGGTCGGGGAATCCAGCCCCAGCATTTT. The chain links TRBV12-3 or TRBV12-4 to TRBJ1-5; D is undetermined. CDR3 length: 14 residues. V was pared by 1 base and J by 7 bases, with 11 bases between.

This clonotype was detected a few times. V and J are TRBV7-9 and TRBJ1-5; D gene ambiguous. Trimming left V 0 bases short and J 0 bases short, with 6 bases between. Germline V CDR1 and CDR2: SEHNR, FQNEAQ (reference sequence). The CDR3 has 15 amino acids. The DNA for the CDR3 is TGTGCCAGCAGCTTAGCACGGGATAGCAATCAGCCCCAGCATTTT. This sequence encodes CASSLARDSNQPQHF.

This clonotype was observed a few times. The rearrangement links TRBV5-1 to TRBJ2-7, with no clear D. V lost 0 bases and J 2 bases, leaving 9 bases between the germline ends. There are 14 residues in the CDR3. Germline assignment: CDR1 SGHRS and CDR2 YFSETQ. The chain's CDR3 is CASSLEKSTYEQYF. The CDR3 bases are TGCGCCAGCAGCTTGGAGAAGTCAACCTACGAGCAGTACTTC.

The chain employs TRBV15 and TRBJ2-7, with D hard to call. Germline V gene data show CDR1 as LNHNV and CDR2 as YYDKDF (reference sequence). This CDR3 is built from 12 residues. The V gene lost 1 base and the J gene lost 4 bases, with 5 bases spanning the gap. CDR3 coding DNA: TGTGCCACCAGCAGAGGCGGATACGAGCAGTACTTC. It specifies CATSRGGYEQYF.

This rearrangement joins TRBV4-2 to TRBJ1-1; TRBD1 agrees at 10 bases. The germline V gene has CDR1 LGHNA and CDR2 YNFKEQ. The CDR3 extends over 15 amino acids. V trimming: 2 bases; J trimming: 6 bases; junction bases outside the gene matches: 6. The CDR3 is CASSQRTGGGAEAFF. CDR3 nucleotides: TGTGCCAGCAGCCAACGGACAGGGGGGGGTGCTGAAGCTTTCTTT.

The chain joins TRBV12-3 or TRBV12-4 to TRBJ1-4; D unresolved. The CDR3 contains 14 residues. V was cut by 3 bases and J by 8 bases, with 13 bases left in between. The CDR3 sequence: CASSFYGEAEKLFF. The CDR3 coding sequence is TGTGCCAGCAGTTTTTACGGGGAAGCCGAAAAACTGTTTTTT.

This clonotype was observed a handful of times. The chain uses TRBV12-3 or TRBV12-4 and TRBJ1-1, with unresolved D. V lost 3 bases to trimming and J lost 6 bases, with 8 bases between them. CDR3 length: 12 residues. The CDR3: CASSLFRAEAFF. The CDR3, as DNA: TGTGCCAGCAGTTTGTTTCGTGCTGAAGCTTTCTTT.

The chain is built from TRBV6-6 and TRBJ1-2; D is possibly TRBD1 (5 bases). The V gene's germline CDR1 is MNHNY and CDR2 SVGAGI (reference sequence). V was clipped by 6 bases and J by 7 bases, with 15 bases between them. This CDR3 has 13 amino acids. CDR3 DNA: TGTGCCAGCAGCGAATCCGGGGCACTTGGCTACACCTTC. As protein: CASSESGALGYTF.

This CDR3 reads CSVRGASGELFF. DNA of the CDR3: TGCAGCGTTCGGGGGGCTAGCGGGGAGCTGTTTTTT. The rearrangement uses TRBV29-1 and TRBJ2-2, with a possible D match to TRBD2 (7 bases). CDR1 and CDR2 from the germline V gene are SQVTM and ANQGSEA. Trimming pared 5 bases from V and 7 bases from J, leaving 11 bases between. The CDR3 runs 12 residues.

This sequence joins TRBV5-6 and TRBJ2-5; TRBD1 might be the D (6 bases). The CDR3 length is 16 residues. Trimming shortened V by 1 base and J by 5 bases, and 18 bases separated the two germline ends. Germline CDR1 and CDR2: SGHDT and YYEEEE. CDR3 sequence reads: CASSLYADRFRETQYF. CDR3 coding DNA: TGTGCCAGCAGCTTGTATGCAGACAGGTTTAGGGAGACCCAGTACTTC.

The genes are TRBV13 and TRBJ2-1, with TRBD2 matching 13 bases. J lost 9 bases, V lost 5 bases, and 7 bases had no gene match. Germline CDR1 and CDR2: PRHDT and FYEKMQ (reference sequence). The CDR3 contains 15 residues. The CDR3: CASSPRLAGGGEQFF. CDR3 nucleotides: TGTGCCAGCAGCCCCCGACTAGCGGGAGGAGGTGAGCAGTTCTTC.

J is TRBJ2-7 and V is TRBV7-9, with 9 positions matching TRBD1. This CDR3 has 18 amino acids. Germline V gives CDR1 SEHNR, CDR2 FQNEAQ (reference sequence). V trimming: 1 base; J trimming: 1 base; junction bases outside the gene matches: 11. CDR3 residues: CASSLVIFRTGVSYEQYF. Written as DNA, the CDR3 is TGTGCCAGCAGCTTAGTAATCTTCCGGACAGGGGTATCCTACGAGCAGTACTTC. Looking up the rest from reference TRBV7-9 and TRBJ2-7 gives the full variable domain: DTGVSQNPRHKITKRGQNVTFRCDPISEHNRLYWYRQTLGQGPEFLTYFQNEAQLEKSRLLSDRFSAERPKGSFSTLEIQRTEQGDSAMYLCASSLVIFRTGVSYEQYFGPGTRLTVT.

V usage is TRBV12-3 or TRBV12-4 and J usage is TRBJ2-1; D possibly corresponds to TRBD2 (6 bases). The CDR3 consists of 13 residues. The ends were cut back, 3 bases at V and 3 bases at J, with 6 bases in the middle. The CDR3 coding sequence is TGTGCCAGCAGTTTGGGGGGCTACAATGAGCAGTTCTTC. Amino acid sequence: CASSLGGYNEQFF.

The chain is built from TRBV20-1 and TRBJ2-7; D may be TRBD1 (6 bases). Per the germline V gene, CDR1 is DFQATT and CDR2 is SNEGSKA (reference sequence). CDR3 length equals 18 residues. Trimming shortened V by 0 bases and J by 2 bases, and 23 bases separated the two germline ends. Here the CDR3 DNA reads TGCAGTGCTAGAGATTCCCGCCTCAGGGGCTCCACCACCTACGAGCAGTACTTC. It specifies CSARDSRLRGSTTYEQYF.

This chain connects TRBV20-1 to TRBJ2-7; no firm D call. V lost 7 bases to trimming and J lost 0 bases, with 16 bases between them. Per germline, CDR1 DFQATT and CDR2 SNEGSKA (reference sequence). This CDR3 comprises 14 residues. CDR3 sequence reads: CSEIQRMFSYEQYF. In nucleotides, the CDR3 is TGCAGTGAAATACAGCGAATGTTCTCCTACGAGCAGTACTTC.

This chain uses TRBV28 with TRBJ2-7; 7 bases fit TRBD2. The CDR3 is 14 residues long. V was clipped by 6 bases and J by 3 bases; unmatched bases: 8. The germline gives CDR1 MDHEN, CDR2 SYDVKM. The CDR3 DNA sequence: TGTGCCAGCAGCCCTCCAGCGGGAAACTACGAGCAGTACTTC. Protein: CASSPPAGNYEQYF. Full variable domain (remainder filled in from reference TRBV28 and TRBJ2-7): DVKVTQSSRYLVKRTGEKVFLECVQDMDHENMFWYRQDPGLGLRLIYFSYDVKMKEKGDIPEGYSVSREKKERFSLILESASTNQTSMYLCASSPPAGNYEQYFGPGTRLTVT.

This clonotype was observed a handful of times. This chain connects TRBV27 to TRBJ1-2; tentative D call: TRBD1 (6 bases). Trimming pared 6 bases from V and 2 bases from J, leaving 10 bases between. From germline, CDR1 is MNHEY and CDR2 SMNVEV (reference sequence). CDR3 size: 13 residues. The CDR3 region is CASRGAVNYGYTF. For the CDR3, the DNA is TGTGCCAGCAGGGGGGCAGTCAACTATGGCTACACCTTC.

In this sample, this clonotype turned up a few times. As DNA, the CDR3 is TGTGCCAGCAGCCCGGCAGGGTACAGCAATCAGCCCCAGCATTTT. Translating it yields CASSPAGYSNQPQHF. The rearrangement links TRBV7-2 to TRBJ1-5, with D possibly TRBD1 on 5 matching bases. This CDR3 spans 15 amino acids. CDR1 and CDR2 (germline): SGHTA, FQGNSA. V shed 5 bases and J shed 1 base, with 12 bases lying between them. The entire variable domain, with the rest obtained from reference TRBV7-2 and TRBJ1-5, is as follows: GAGVSQSPSNKVTEKGKDVELRCDPISGHTALYWYRQSLGQGLEFLIYFQGNSAPDKSGLPSDRFSAERTGGSVSTLTIQRTQQEDSAVYLCASSPAGYSNQPQHFGDGTRLSIL.

V and J are TRBV7-2 and TRBJ2-3, with 7 bases matching TRBD2. Unmatched junction bases numbered 4, after V lost 1 base and J lost 0 bases. This CDR3 comprises 16 residues. Germline loops: CDR1 SGHTA, CDR2 FQGNSA. The CDR3 is CASSLGVSGSTDTQYF. The CDR3 DNA is TGTGCCAGCAGCTTAGGGGTTAGCGGGAGCACAGATACGCAGTATTTT.

The V call is TRBV7-9, the J call TRBJ2-3, with D hard to call. The CDR3 consists of 12 residues. V was clipped by 2 bases and J by 5 bases, with 5 bases between them. Germline assignment: CDR1 SEHNR and CDR2 FQNEAQ (reference sequence). CDR3 loop: CASSLRIDTQYF. The CDR3 nucleotides read TGTGCCAGCAGCTTACGGATAGATACGCAGTATTTT.